This T cell receptor (beta chain) was captured in a study of human T cells and chemical hapten exposure. Described time point: patch test 2, 6 weeks after DPC sensitization. Stated treatment: therapeutic diphenylcyclopropenone sensitization with weekly scalp DPC. CDR3 size: 15 residues. V lost 1 base, J lost 6 bases, and 16 bases lay in between. The germline gives CDR1 DFQATT, CDR2 SNEGSKA (reference sequence). General observations from the study: No alteration of TCRs above 1 in 1000 frequency was seen with DPC sensitization. Controls formed significantly fewer large CDR3 similarity clusters than expanded TCRs did.

Each CDR3 protein gets one entry after TCRdb re-called the RACE reads with MiXCR. Counted here are tens of thousands of distinct CDR3 sequences, about 10% occurring once; the ten biggest clones make up approximately 4.7%. As regards this clonotype: Its antigen is not known.

This TCR derives from a woman aged 45-65 years with alopecia areata. Some clones in this sample may be carry-over from other donors' samples. The chain recombines TRBV20-1 with TRBJ1-5, with D perhaps TRBD1 (6 bases). The specimen comprised whole blood, sampled in connection with sensitization to the hapten diphenylcyclopropenone (DPC). DNA for the CDR3: TGCAGTGCTAGAGTCCCGCAAGGGGGGTCTCAGCCCCAGCATTTT. Its protein is CSARVPQGGSQPQHF.